This TCR beta chain was recovered during a study of blood T cell repertoires in COVID-19. Study information: Sites in the United States, Italy and Spain provided acute and convalescent COVID-19 samples. PBMCs, B-cell-depleted T cells, or T cells were the source of the cDNA or gDNA that made up the material.

As handled by the study authors: Cell counts per sample came from amplifying reference gene primers. Repertoires were generated with immunoSEQ multiplex PCR, while TCRdb's copy carries only in-frame clones and drops some. V, J and clone size were drawn from that table, and D and trimming were deduced from the DNA. The sample lists some 250,000 clones; approximately 83% were seen once. Germline CDR1 is ENHRY and CDR2 is SYGVKD. CDR3 size: 16 residues. The germline V and J ends were trimmed by 3 bases and 0 bases, with 12 bases remaining between them. Sequencing was done on a sample of peripheral blood. The rearrangement links TRBV10-3 to TRBJ1-3, with D possibly TRBD1 on 6 matching bases. This clonotype was obtained from a woman aged 30 to 39 who had recovered from COVID-19. CDR3 sequence (DNA): TGTGCCATCAGTGAACCGGGACAATTCTCTGGAAACACCATATATTTT. Its translation: CAISEPGQFSGNTIYF.